This TCR beta chain was captured in a study of untreated major depressive disorder. Study results and limitations: Depressed patients' CD4+ T cells carried increased TRBV05-01 (Vbeta 5.1) usage versus control CD4+ T cells.

Sequencing used immunoSEQ multiplex PCR; TCRdb keeps in-frame clones, though not all of them. The data contain about 19,000 clones, 92% of them singletons. Notes on this clone: Its antigen is currently unknown.

The ends were cut back, 7 bases at V and 2 bases at J, with 17 bases in the middle. The CDR3 is made up of 15 amino acids. Per the germline V gene, CDR1 is MNHNS and CDR2 is SASEGT. For sex, age, current smoking status and body mass index, every depressed patient had a pairwise-matched non-depressed control. For at least 8 weeks, patients took no psychiatric medication. Donors lacked major illness, comorbidities, regular medication, drug use, or heavy drinking. The chain is built from TRBV6-1 and TRBJ2-5, with D possibly TRBD2 on 7 matching bases. The specimen sequenced was CD4+ T cells from PBMCs. This clonotype originated in a woman between 40 and 55 years old with major depressive disorder. CDR3 DNA: TGTGCCAGCACCCTCGCGCGGGGGCTGCAAGAGACCCAGTACTTC. The encoded protein is CASTLARGLQETQYF.